The 13 T cell receptor beta chains given below trace back to one sample, sequenced in a study of tumor and adjacent non-tumor tissue in lung cancer. The template was RNA from unsorted bulk tissue. The library came from three nested PCR rounds adapted from ARM-PCR protocols. TCRdb re-analysed the multiplex PCR reads in MiXCR, keeping a single row per CDR3 protein. Counted here are about 110,000 distinct CDR3 sequences, approximately 87% occurring once; the ten biggest clones make up around 21%. The specimen was lung tumor tissue. The receptors originated from a man aged 65 to 85 with non-small cell lung cancer.

This clonotype has only one observation. Relative to the germline gene, one junction end is altered; a read error may explain this. V usage is TRBV29-1 and J usage is TRBJ2-3; D gene uncertain. The CDR3 extends over 11 amino acids. Germline CDR1 reads SQVTM; CDR2 reads ANQGSEA. CDR3 DNA: TGCAGCGCTGCGTATGTAGATACGCATTATTTT. The encoded protein is CSAAYVDTHYF.

There are many counts of this clonotype. V and J are TRBV20-1 and TRBJ1-5; the D gene is possibly TRBD1 (5 bases). The CDR3 length is 14 residues. V lost 3 bases and J 7 bases, leaving 16 bases between the germline ends. The germline V gene has CDR1 DFQATT and CDR2 SNEGSKA (reference sequence). The CDR3 DNA reads TGCAGTGCTAGTCACGGGACGGGGAACCAGCCCCAGCATTTT. It is translated as CSASHGTGNQPQHF.

The rearrangement links TRBV11-2 to TRBJ2-1; TRBD1 matches at 9 bases. The germline CDR1 and CDR2 sequences are SGHAT and FQNNGV. Trimming removed 5 bases from V and 5 bases from J; junction bases left unmatched: 7. This CDR3 is 15 amino acids long. The CDR3, as DNA: TGTGCCAGCAGCCTTGGGACAGGGAGGAACAATGAGCAGTTCTTC. Translation: CASSLGTGRNNEQFF.

Of note for this clonotype: In this CDR3 the conserved last residue, phenylalanine or tryptophan, is missing, so a read error is likely. The chain recombines TRBV12-3 or TRBV12-4 with TRBJ2-1; D gene uncertain. The CDR3 is 14 residues long. The DNA for the CDR3 is TGTGTCAGCAGTTTAACCGGGTTCTACAATGAGCAGTTCCTC. Its translation: CVSSLTGFYNEQFL.

With respect to this clonotype: The junction departs from the called germline gene at one end, perhaps through a read error. The CDR3 here is CATSGRTTDTRYF. The CDR3 nucleotides are TGTGCTACGTCTGGTCGGACCACAGATACGCGGTATTTT. V is TRBV11-2 and J is TRBJ2-3, with D hard to call. The CDR3 runs 13 residues. Per the germline V gene, CDR1 is SGHAT and CDR2 is FQNNGV.

The CDR3 here is CGRGQGARNYGYTF. DNA of the CDR3: TGTGGCAGGGGACAGGGGGCGAGGAACTATGGCTACACCTTC. The chain links TRBV4-2 to TRBJ1-2; 12 bases fit TRBD1. This CDR3 contains 14 residues. Germline CDR1 reads LGHNA; CDR2 reads YNFKEQ.

The chain employs TRBV28 and TRBJ2-6; D ambiguous. The germline V gene encodes CDR1 MDHEN and CDR2 SYDVKM. Trimming pared 4 bases from V and 0 bases from J, leaving 10 bases between. This CDR3 comprises 16 residues. The chain's CDR3 is CASSSLRNSGANVLTF. CDR3 nucleotide sequence: TGTGCCAGCAGTTCTCTCAGGAACTCTGGGGCCAACGTCCTGACTTTC. Variable domain in full (rest from reference TRBV28 and TRBJ2-6): DVKVTQSSRYLVKRTGEKVFLECVQDMDHENMFWYRQDPGLGLRLIYFSYDVKMKEKGDIPEGYSVSREKKERFSLILESASTNQTSMYLCASSSLRNSGANVLTFGAGSRLTVL.

Remarks on this clonotype: Since a much larger clone is just one base distant, this may be a read error. The rearrangement uses TRBV4-1 and TRBJ2-2; possibly TRBD2 for D (7 bases). The CDR3 totals 17 residues. Germline V gene sequence: CDR1 MGHRA, CDR2 YSYEKL. CDR3: CASSREGGATNTGELYF. The CDR3 bases are TGCGCCAGCAGCCGAGAGGGGGGGGCTACGAACACCGGGGAGCTGTATTTT.

The chain employs TRBV28 and TRBJ1-4; D gene uncertain. The CDR3 is 17 amino acids. Germline CDR1 MDHEN, CDR2 SYDVKM. Trimming cost V 3 bases and J 4 bases, with 18 bases left between them. Here the CDR3 reads CASSFANGQSSNEKLFF. The CDR3, as DNA: TGTGCCAGCAGTTTCGCTAACGGGCAGTCAAGTAATGAAAAACTGTTTTTT.

The J gene is TRBJ1-4, the V gene TRBV29-1, with D unclear. Trimming removed 8 bases at V and 6 bases at J, with 10 bases between. Germline CDR1 is SQVTM and CDR2 is ANQGSEA. The CDR3 contains 11 residues. This CDR3 is CSRTDDEKLFF. As DNA, the CDR3 is TGCAGCAGGACGGATGATGAAAAACTGTTTTTT. Together with reference TRBV29-1 and TRBJ1-4, the CDR3 gives the full variable domain: SAVISQKPSRDICQRGTSLTIQCQVDSQVTMMFWYRQQPGQSLTLIATANQGSEATYESGFVIDKFPISRPNLTFSTLTVSNMSPEDSSIYLCSRTDDEKLFFGSGTQLSVL.

Details on this clonotype: Since the CDR3 does not end with the conserved phenylalanine or tryptophan, this likely comes from a read error. The rearrangement links TRBV6-2 or TRBV6-3 to TRBJ2-1, with TRBD2 as a possible D gene (6 bases). Germline values: CDR1 MNHEY, CDR2 SVGEGT. The length of the CDR3 is 14 residues. The CDR3 DNA follows: TGTGCCAACAGTTACCCCGGACTAATCAATGAGCAGTTCTTA. It is translated as CANSYPGLINEQFL.

Only a few counts were recorded for this clonotype. In this CDR3 the conserved last residue, phenylalanine or tryptophan, is missing, so a read error is likely. The V call is TRBV10-3, the J call TRBJ2-7; perhaps TRBD1 as D (5 bases). Germline CDR1 reads ENHRY; CDR2 reads SYGVKD. This CDR3 region has 14 residues. CDR3 sequence: CAISGAGNPYEQYS. As DNA, the CDR3 is TGTGCCATTAGTGGTGCAGGGAACCCCTACGAGCAGTACTCT.

Remarks on this clonotype: A much bigger clone sits one base away, suggesting this may be a read error. The chain joins TRBV28 to TRBJ1-6; D not resolved. CDR1 and CDR2 from the germline V gene are MDHEN and SYDVKM. The CDR3 has 13 amino acids. The CDR3 DNA follows: TGTGCCAGCAGTTTTTCTTCAAATTCACCCCTCCGCTTT. Translation gives CASSFSSNSPLRF.